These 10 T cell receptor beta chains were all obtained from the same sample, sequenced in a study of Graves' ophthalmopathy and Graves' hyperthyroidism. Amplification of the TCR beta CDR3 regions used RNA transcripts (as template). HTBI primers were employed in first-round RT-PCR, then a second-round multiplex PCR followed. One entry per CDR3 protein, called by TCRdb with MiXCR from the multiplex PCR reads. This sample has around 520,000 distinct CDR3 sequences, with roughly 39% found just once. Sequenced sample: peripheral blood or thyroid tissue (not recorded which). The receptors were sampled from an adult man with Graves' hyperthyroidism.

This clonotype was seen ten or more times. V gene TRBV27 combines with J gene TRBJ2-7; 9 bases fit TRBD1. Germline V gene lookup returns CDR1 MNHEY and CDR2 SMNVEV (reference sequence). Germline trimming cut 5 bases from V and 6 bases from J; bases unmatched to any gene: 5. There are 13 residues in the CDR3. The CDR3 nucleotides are TGTGCCAGCAGTATTCGACAGGGGGTCGAGCAGTACTTC. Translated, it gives CASSIRQGVEQYF.

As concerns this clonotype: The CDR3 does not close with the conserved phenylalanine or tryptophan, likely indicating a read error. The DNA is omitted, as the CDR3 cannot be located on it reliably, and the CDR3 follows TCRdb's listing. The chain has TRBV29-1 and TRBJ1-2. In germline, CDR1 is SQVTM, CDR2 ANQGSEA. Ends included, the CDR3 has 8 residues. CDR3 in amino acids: CSAILVGL.

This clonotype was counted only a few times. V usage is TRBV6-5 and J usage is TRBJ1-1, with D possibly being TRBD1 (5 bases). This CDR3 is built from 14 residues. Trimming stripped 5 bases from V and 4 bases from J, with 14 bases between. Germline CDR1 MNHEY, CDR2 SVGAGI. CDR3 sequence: CASSPGVLGTEAFF. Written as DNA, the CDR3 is TGTGCCAGCAGTCCGGGGGTTTTGGGCACTGAAGCTTTCTTT.

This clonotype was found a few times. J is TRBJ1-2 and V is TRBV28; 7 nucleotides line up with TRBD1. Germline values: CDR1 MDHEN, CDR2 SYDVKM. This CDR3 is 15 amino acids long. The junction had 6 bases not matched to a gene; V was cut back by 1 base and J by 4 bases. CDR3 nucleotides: TGTGCCAGCAGTTTATTGTCGCCAGGGGGCTATGGCTACACCTTC. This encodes CASSLLSPGGYGYTF.

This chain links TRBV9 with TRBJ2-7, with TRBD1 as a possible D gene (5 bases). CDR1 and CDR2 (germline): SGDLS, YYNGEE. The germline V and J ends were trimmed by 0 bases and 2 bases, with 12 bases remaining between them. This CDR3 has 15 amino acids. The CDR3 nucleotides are TGTGCCAGCAGCGTAGGGCAGGGCGGAACCTACGAGCAGTACTTC. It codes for CASSVGQGGTYEQYF.

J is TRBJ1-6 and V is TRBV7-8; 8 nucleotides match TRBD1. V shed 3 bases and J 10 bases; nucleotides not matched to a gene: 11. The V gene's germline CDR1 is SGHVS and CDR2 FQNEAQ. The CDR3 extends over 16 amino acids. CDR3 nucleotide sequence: TGTGCCAGCAGCTTTCCGCTAAGGACAGGGTACTCACCCCTCCACTTT. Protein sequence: CASSFPLRTGYSPLHF.

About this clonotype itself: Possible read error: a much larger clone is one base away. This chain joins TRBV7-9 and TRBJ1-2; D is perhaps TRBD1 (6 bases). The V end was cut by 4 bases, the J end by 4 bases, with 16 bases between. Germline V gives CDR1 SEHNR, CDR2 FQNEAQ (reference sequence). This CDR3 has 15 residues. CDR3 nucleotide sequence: TGTGCCAGCAGCTCACTACGACAGGCAAGCTATGGCTACACCTTC. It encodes CASSSLRQASYGYTF.

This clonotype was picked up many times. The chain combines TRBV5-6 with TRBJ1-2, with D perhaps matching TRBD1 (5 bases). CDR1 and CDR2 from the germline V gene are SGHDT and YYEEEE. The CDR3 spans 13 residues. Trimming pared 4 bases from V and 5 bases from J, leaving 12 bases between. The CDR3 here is CASSMGLPYGYTF. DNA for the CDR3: TGTGCCAGCAGCATGGGACTACCTTATGGCTACACCTTC.

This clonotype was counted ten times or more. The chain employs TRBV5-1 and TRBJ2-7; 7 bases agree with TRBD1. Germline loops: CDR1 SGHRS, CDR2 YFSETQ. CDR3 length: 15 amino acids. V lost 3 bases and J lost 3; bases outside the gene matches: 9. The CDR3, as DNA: TGCGCCAGCAGCTGGACAACCGGGACAGACTACGAGCAGTACTTC. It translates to CASSWTTGTDYEQYF.

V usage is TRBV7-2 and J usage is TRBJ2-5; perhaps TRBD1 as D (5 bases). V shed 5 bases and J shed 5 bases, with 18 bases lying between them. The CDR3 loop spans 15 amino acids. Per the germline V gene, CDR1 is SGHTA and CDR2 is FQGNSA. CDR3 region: CASSPSTGATETQYF. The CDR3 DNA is TGTGCCAGCAGCCCTTCGACTGGGGCCACGGAGACCCAGTACTTC.